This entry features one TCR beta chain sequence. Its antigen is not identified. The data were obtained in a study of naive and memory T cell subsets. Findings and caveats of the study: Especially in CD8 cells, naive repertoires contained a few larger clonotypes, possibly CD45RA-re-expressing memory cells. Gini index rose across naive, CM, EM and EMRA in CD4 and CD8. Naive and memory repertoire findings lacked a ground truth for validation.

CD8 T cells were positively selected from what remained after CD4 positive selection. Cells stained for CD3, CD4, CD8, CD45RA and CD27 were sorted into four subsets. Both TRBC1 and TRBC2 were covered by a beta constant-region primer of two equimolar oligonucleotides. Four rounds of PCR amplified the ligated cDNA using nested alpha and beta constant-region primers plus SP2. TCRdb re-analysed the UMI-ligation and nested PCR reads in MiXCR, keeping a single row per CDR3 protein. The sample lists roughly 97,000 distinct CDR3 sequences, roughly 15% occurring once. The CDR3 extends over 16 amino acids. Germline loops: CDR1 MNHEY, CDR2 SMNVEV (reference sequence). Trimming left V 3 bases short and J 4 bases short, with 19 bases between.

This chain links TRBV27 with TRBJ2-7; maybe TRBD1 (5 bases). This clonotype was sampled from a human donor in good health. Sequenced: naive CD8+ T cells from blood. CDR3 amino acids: CASSLAGSGNVYEQYF. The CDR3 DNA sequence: TGTGCCAGCAGTTTGGCAGGGTCTGGCAATGTGTACGAGCAGTACTTC.